The clone carrying this TCR beta chain has more than one count but fewer than ten. Repertoires were generated with immunoSEQ multiplex PCR, while TCRdb's copy carries only in-frame clones and drops some. The sample records under 250,000 clones, approximately 80% being singletons. The CDR3 sequence is 19 residues long. Looked up from germline, CDR1 is LGHNA and CDR2 is YNFKEQ. The junction had 11 bases not matched to a gene; V was cut back by 1 base and J by 0 bases. This sample was included in a study of blood T cell repertoires in COVID-19. Study background: The samples span acute and convalescent COVID-19 from the United States, Italy and Spain.

The sequenced material came from peripheral blood. The chain joins TRBV4-2 to TRBJ1-3; TRBD1 aligns across 8 bases. This clonotype was sampled from a man older than 75 with acute or convalescent COVID-19. For the CDR3, the DNA is TGTGCCAGCAGCCAAGTCGGACAGGGCGTCCTTAGCTCTGGAAACACCATATATTTT. Protein sequence: CASSQVGQGVLSSGNTIYF.